This T cell receptor (beta chain) appears in the sequencing data of a study of T cell changes during pregnancy in multiple sclerosis. Some clones are missing from TCRdb's copy, which holds only in-frame ones; the method was immunoSEQ multiplex PCR. The top ten hold about 1.5% of the sample, which has roughly 88,000 clones, 92% seen once. This CDR3 has 14 residues. Germline V CDR1 and CDR2: SGHDT, YYEEEE. J was trimmed by 4 bases and V by 5 bases; bases with no gene match: 5. The clonotype originates from a female donor with multiple sclerosis, enrolled in a pregnancy study. The starting material was peripheral blood, obtained in the first trimester of pregnancy. V is TRBV5-6 and J is TRBJ2-7, with TRBD1 matching 11 bases. In DNA, the CDR3 is TGTGCCAGCAGAGGACAGGGGGCAATTTACGAGCAGTACTTC. Protein: CASRGQGAIYEQYF.